The clone carrying this T cell receptor beta chain was detected only a few times. Its matching antigen is unknown. This entry belongs to a study of beta chain features in type 1 diabetes. Study-wide background: Analysis included around 99,000,000 sorted cells drawn from all samples. Findings and caveats of the study: In the patient group, naive, central memory and Treg TCRB repertoires seemed more alike than in the healthy donor group. Type 1 diabetes patients had moderately but significantly shorter TCRB CDR3s in all four CD4+ subsets.

Reverse transcription of all isolated RNA meant that expressed TCRB transcripts were sequenced. Sequencing used immunoSEQ multiplex PCR; TCRdb keeps in-frame clones, though not all of them. This sample yields 150,000 to 170,000 clones, of which over 7.5% are seen a single time; 0.65% belongs to the top ten. Germline CDR1 GTSNPN, CDR2 SVGIG (reference sequence). The CDR3 has 13 amino acids. The V gene lost 0 bases and the J gene lost 4 bases, with 9 bases spanning the gap. Sorting of CD4+ naive, central memory, regulatory and stem cell-like memory cells was performed via CD45RO/CCR7/CD25/CD127/CD95/CD27.

This sequence was found in a young man in good health. The sample consisted of central memory CD4+ T cells from blood. The genes are TRBV30 and TRBJ1-1; possible D gene TRBD1, 5 bases. The CDR3 protein is CAWSVYGGTEAFF. CDR3 sequence (DNA): TGTGCCTGGAGTGTATACGGGGGCACTGAAGCTTTCTTT. Full variable domain (rest looked up from reference TRBV30 and TRBJ1-1): SQTIHQWPATLVQPVGSPLSLECTVEGTSNPNLYWYRQAAGRGLQLLFYSVGIGQISSEVPQNLSASRPQDRQFILSSKKLLLSDSGFYLCAWSVYGGTEAFFGQGTRLTVV.